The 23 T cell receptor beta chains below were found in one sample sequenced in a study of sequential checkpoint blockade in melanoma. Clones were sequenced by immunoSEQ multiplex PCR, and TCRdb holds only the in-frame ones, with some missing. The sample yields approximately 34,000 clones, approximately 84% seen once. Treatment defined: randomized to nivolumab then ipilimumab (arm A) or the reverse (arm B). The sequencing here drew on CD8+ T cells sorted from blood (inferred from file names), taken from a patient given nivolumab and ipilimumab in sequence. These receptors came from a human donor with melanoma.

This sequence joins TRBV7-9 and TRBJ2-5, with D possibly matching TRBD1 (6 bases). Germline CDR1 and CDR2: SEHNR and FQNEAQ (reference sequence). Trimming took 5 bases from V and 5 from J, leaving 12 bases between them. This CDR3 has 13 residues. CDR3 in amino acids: CASSRTAEETQYF. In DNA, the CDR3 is TGTGCCAGCAGCCGGACAGCGGAGGAGACCCAGTACTTC. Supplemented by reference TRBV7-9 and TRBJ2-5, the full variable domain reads DTGVSQNPRHKITKRGQNVTFRCDPISEHNRLYWYRQTLGQGPEFLTYFQNEAQLEKSRLLSDRFSAERPKGSFSTLEIQRTEQGDSAMYLCASSRTAEETQYFGPGTRLLVL.

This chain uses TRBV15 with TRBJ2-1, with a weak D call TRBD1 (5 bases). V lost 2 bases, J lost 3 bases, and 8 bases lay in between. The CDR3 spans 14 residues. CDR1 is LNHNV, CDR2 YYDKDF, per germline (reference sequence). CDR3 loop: CATSRPDSYNEQFF. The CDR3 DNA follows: TGTGCCACCAGCAGACCAGACAGCTACAATGAGCAGTTCTTC.

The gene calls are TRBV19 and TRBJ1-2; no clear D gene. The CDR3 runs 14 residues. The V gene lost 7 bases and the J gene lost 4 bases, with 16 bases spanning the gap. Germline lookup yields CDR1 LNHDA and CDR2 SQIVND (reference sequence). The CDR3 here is CASTRLPGAYGYTF. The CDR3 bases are TGTGCCAGTACCCGCCTCCCGGGTGCCTATGGCTACACCTTC.

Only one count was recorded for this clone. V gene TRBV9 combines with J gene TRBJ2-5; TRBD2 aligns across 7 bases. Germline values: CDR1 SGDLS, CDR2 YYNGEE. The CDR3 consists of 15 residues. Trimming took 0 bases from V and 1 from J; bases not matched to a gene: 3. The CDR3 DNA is TGTGCCAGCAGCGTAGGGACTAGTCCCCAAGAGACCCAGTACTTC. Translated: CASSVGTSPQETQYF.

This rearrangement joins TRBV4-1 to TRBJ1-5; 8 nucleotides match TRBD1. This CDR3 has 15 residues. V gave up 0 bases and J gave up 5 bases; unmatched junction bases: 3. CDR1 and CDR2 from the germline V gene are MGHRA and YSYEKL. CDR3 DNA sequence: TGCGCCAGCAGCCAAGAGACAGGGGATTATCAGCCCCAGCATTTT. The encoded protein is CASSQETGDYQPQHF.

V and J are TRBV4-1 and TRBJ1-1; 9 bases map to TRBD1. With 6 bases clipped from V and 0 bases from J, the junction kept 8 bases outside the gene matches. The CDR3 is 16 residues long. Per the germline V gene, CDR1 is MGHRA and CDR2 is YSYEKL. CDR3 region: CASRGQGVLVNTEAFF. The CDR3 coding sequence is TGCGCCAGCAGGGGACAGGGAGTTTTGGTGAACACTGAAGCTTTCTTT.

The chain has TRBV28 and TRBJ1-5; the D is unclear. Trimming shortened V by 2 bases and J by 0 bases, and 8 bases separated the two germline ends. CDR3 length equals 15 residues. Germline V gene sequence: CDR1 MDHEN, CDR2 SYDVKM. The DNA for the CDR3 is TGTGCCAGCAGTTTAACAGAGTATAGCAATCAGCCCCAGCATTTT. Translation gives CASSLTEYSNQPQHF.

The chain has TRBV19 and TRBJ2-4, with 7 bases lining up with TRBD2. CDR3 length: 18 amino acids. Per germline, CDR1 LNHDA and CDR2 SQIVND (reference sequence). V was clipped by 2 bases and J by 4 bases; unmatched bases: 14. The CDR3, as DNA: TGTGCCAGTAGTATAACCCCAGCTAAAAGCGGGATGAAAAACATTCAGTACTTC. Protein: CASSITPAKSGMKNIQYF.

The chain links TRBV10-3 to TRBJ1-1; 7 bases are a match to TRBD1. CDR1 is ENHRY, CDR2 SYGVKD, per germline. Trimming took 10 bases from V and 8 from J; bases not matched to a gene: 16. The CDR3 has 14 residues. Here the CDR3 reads CATRLRGQIFEAFF. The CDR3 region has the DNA TGTGCCACCAGATTGCGGGGACAGATTTTCGAAGCTTTCTTT.

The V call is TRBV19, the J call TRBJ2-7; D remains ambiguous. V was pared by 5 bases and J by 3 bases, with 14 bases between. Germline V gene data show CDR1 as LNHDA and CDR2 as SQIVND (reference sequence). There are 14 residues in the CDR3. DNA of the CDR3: TGTGCCAGTAGTCCCCCAGGCAGGATCTACGAGCAGTACTTC. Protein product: CASSPPGRIYEQYF.

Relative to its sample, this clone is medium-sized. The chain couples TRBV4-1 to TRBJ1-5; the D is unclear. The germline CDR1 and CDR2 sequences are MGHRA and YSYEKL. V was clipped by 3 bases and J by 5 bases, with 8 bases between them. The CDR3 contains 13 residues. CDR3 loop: CASSHKLDQPQHF. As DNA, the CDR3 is TGCGCCAGCAGCCATAAACTTGATCAGCCCCAGCATTTT.

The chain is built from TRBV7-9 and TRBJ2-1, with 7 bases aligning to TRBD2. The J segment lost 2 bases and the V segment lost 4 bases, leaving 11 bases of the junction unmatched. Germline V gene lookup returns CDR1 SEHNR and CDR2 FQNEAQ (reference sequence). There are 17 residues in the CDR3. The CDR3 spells CASSSMLASGAYNEQFF. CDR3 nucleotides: TGTGCCAGCAGCTCCATGCTTGCTAGCGGTGCCTACAATGAGCAGTTCTTC.

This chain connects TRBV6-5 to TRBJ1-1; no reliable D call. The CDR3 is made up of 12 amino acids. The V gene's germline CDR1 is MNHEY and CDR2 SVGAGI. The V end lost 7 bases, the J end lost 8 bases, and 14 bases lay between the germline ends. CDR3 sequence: CASTGNQREAFF. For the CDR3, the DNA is TGTGCCAGCACCGGGAATCAAAGGGAAGCTTTCTTT.

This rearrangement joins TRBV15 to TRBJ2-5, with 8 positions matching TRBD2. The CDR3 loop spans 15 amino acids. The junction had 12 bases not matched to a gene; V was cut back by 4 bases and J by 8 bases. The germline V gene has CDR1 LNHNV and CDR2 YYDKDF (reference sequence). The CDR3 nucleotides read TGTGCCACCAGCATTTCGACTAGCGCCGCTATCACCCAGTACTTC. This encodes CATSISTSAAITQYF.

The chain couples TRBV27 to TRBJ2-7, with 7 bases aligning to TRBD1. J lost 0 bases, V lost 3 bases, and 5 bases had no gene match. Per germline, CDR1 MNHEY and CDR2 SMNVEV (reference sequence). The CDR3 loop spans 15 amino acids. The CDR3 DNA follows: TGTGCCAGCAGTTTGGGACAGCCCCTCTCCTACGAGCAGTACTTC. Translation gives CASSLGQPLSYEQYF.

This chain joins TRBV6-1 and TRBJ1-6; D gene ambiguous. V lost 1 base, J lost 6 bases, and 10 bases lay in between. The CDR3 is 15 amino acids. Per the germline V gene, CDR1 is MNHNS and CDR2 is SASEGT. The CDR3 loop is CASSEGPGLNSPLHF. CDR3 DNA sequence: TGTGCCAGCAGTGAAGGCCCAGGCCTTAATTCACCCCTCCACTTT.

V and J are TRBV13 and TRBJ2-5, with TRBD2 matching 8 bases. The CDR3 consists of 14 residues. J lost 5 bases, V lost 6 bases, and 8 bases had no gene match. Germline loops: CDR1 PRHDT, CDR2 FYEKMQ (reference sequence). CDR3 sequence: CASRLGGAGETQYF. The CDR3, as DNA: TGTGCCAGCAGACTCGGGGGGGCCGGGGAGACCCAGTACTTC.

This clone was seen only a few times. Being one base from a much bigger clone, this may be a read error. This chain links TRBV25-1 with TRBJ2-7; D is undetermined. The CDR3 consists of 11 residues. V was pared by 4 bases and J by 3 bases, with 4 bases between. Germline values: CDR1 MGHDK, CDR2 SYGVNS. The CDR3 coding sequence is TGTGCCAGCAGTGCCTACTACGAGCAGTACTTC. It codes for CASSAYYEQYF.

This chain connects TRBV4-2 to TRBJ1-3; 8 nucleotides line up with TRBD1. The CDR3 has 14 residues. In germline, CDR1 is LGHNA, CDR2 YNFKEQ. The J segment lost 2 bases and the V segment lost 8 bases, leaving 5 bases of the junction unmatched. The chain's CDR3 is CASEGTGAGNTIYF. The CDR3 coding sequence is TGTGCCAGCGAGGGGACAGGCGCTGGAAACACCATATATTTT.

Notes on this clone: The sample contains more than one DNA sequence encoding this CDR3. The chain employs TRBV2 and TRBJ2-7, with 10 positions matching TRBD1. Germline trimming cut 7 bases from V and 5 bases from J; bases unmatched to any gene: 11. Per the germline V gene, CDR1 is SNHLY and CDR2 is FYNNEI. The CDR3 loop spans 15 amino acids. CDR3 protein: CASNPPGTGVNEQYF. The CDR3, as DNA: TGTGCCAGCAACCCTCCCGGGACAGGGGTAAACGAGCAGTACTTC.

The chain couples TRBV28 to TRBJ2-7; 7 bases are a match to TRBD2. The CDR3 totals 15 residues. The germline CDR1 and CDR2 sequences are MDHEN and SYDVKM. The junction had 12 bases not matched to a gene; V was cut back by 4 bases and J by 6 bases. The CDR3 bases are TGTGCCAGCAGTTGGGCGGGGCGGGAGTCTGTCGAGCAGTACTTC. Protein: CASSWAGRESVEQYF.

The CDR3 region is CASSVVSGAGTDTQYF. The DNA for the CDR3 is TGTGCCAGCAGCGTAGTTAGCGGGGCAGGGACAGATACGCAGTATTTT. V usage is TRBV9 and J usage is TRBJ2-3; 8 bases align to TRBD2. CDR1 and CDR2 (germline): SGDLS, YYNGEE. V shed 0 bases, J shed 3 bases, and the junction held 6 bases outside the gene matches. The CDR3 consists of 16 residues.

CDR3 in DNA: TGTGCCAGCAGCCGGGACACCTACTCCTACGAGCAGTACTTC. Protein sequence: CASSRDTYSYEQYF. This chain connects TRBV6-1 to TRBJ2-7, with D possibly matching TRBD1 (6 bases). The germline V gene encodes CDR1 MNHNS and CDR2 SASEGT. The ends were cut back, 6 bases at V and 0 bases at J, with 12 bases in the middle. The CDR3 runs to 14 residues.